Following are 13 T cell receptor beta chains from one sample sequenced in a study of blood T cells in healthy people across ages. Alongside a J-beta primer mix, a sample-barcoded 5' primer served in a second PCR lasting about 7 to 12 cycles. Via MiXCR, TCRdb re-called the 5' RACE reads, giving one row per CDR3 protein. Here the sample spans 1.5 million or so distinct CDR3 sequences, 35% to 45% being singletons. Sequencing was done on a sample of blood. Receptor source: a woman under 30 in good health.

CDR3 sequence (DNA): TGTGCCAGCAGCCAAGGGACTGGGCTAGGGGCCTACGAGCAGTACTTC. Residues: CASSQGTGLGAYEQYF. V is TRBV5-6 and J is TRBJ2-7; a weak D match, TRBD2 (6 bases). This CDR3 comprises 16 residues. Germline V lookup: CDR1 SGHDT, CDR2 YYEEEE. Between the trimmed V and J ends, which lost 4 bases and 2 bases, there was a span of 19 bases.

The table lists this clonotype with a few counts. V gene TRBV4-1 combines with J gene TRBJ1-2; D is unclear. CDR1 and CDR2 from the germline V gene are MGHRA and YSYEKL. The CDR3 is 14 residues long. V dropped 3 bases and J dropped 3 bases, with 11 bases sitting between them. Written as DNA, the CDR3 is TGCGCCAGCAGCCACAGTGTGACGGACTATGGCTACACCTTC. Translating gives CASSHSVTDYGYTF.

The chain links TRBV6-8 to TRBJ2-7, with TRBD1 matching over 8 bases. V shed 5 bases, J shed 3 bases, and the junction held 9 bases outside the gene matches. Germline loops: CDR1 MNHGY, CDR2 SAAAGT. This CDR3 region has 15 residues. The CDR3 protein is CASSQGAGGIYEQYF. The CDR3 bases are TGTGCCAGCAGTCAGGGGGCAGGGGGCATCTACGAGCAGTACTTC.

This chain links TRBV25-1 with TRBJ2-5, with D tentatively TRBD1 (6 bases). The germline CDR1 and CDR2 sequences are MGHDK and SYGVNS. V was trimmed by 5 bases and J by 5 bases, leaving 15 bases between them. The CDR3 is made up of 14 amino acids. The CDR3 coding sequence is TGTGCCAGCAGTTCCCCAGGGGAGAGCGAGACCCAGTACTTC. This encodes CASSSPGESETQYF.

In its sample, this clonotype was seen a few times. The J gene is TRBJ2-1, the V gene TRBV12-3 or TRBV12-4; D may be TRBD2 (6 bases). V lost 2 bases, J lost 9 bases, and 17 bases lay in between. CDR3 length: 15 residues. The CDR3 DNA reads as TGTGCCAGCAGTTTATCGGGGAACAGGCGGGGTGAGCAGTTCTTC. Translated, it gives CASSLSGNRRGEQFF.

The chain uses TRBV7-2 and TRBJ2-1; a possible D gene is TRBD1 (6 bases). Germline V lookup: CDR1 SGHTA, CDR2 FQGNSA. The CDR3 sequence is 12 residues long. Trimming left V 5 bases short and J 10 bases short, with 12 bases between. The CDR3, as DNA: TGTGCCAGCAGCAATTACAGGGCCGAGCAGTTCTTC. Its protein is CASSNYRAEQFF.

The chain links TRBV28 to TRBJ1-1; D perhaps matches TRBD1 (6 bases). Germline CDR1 and CDR2: MDHEN and SYDVKM. This CDR3 has 15 amino acids. Trimming took 2 bases from V and 4 from J, leaving 14 bases between them. DNA for the CDR3: TGTGCCAGCAGTTTACGAGGGGGGCTTTTCACTGAAGCTTTCTTT. Amino acid sequence: CASSLRGGLFTEAFF.

The V gene is TRBV7-9, the J gene TRBJ1-1; tentative D call: TRBD1 (5 bases). Per germline, CDR1 SEHNR and CDR2 FQNEAQ (reference sequence). CDR3 length equals 13 residues. V lost 3 bases and J lost 3, with 8 bases in between. Here the CDR3 reads CASSFGTHTEAFF. In DNA form, the CDR3 reads TGTGCCAGCAGCTTCGGGACCCACACTGAAGCTTTCTTT.

There are a few counts of this clonotype. The chain carries TRBV29-1 and TRBJ2-1, with 7 bases lining up with TRBD2. V shed 7 bases and J 6 bases; nucleotides not matched to a gene: 9. This CDR3 is built from 13 residues. Germline V CDR1 and CDR2: SQVTM, ANQGSEA. CDR3 residues: CSAREITTNEQFF. The CDR3 nucleotides read TGCAGCGCGCGGGAGATCACTACCAATGAGCAGTTCTTC.

The J gene is TRBJ1-5, the V gene TRBV2; D call uncertain. This CDR3 has 13 residues. The ends were cut back, 3 bases at V and 6 bases at J, with 9 bases in the middle. The germline V gene encodes CDR1 SNHLY and CDR2 FYNNEI. The CDR3 is CASSDWEIQPQHF. The CDR3 DNA reads TGTGCCAGCAGTGACTGGGAAATTCAGCCCCAGCATTTT.

The chain is built from TRBV4-3 and TRBJ2-3; D perhaps matches TRBD2 (6 bases). Germline values: CDR1 LGHNA, CDR2 YSLEER. CDR3 length equals 19 residues. V shed 2 bases and J shed 2 bases, with 23 bases lying between them. CDR3 DNA: TGCGCCAGCAGCCAAACAAGGATTCTGCGGCGGGGTTACACAGATACGCAGTATTTT. It is translated as CASSQTRILRRGYTDTQYF.

V is TRBV15 and J is TRBJ2-1, with TRBD2 matching over 10 bases. The CDR3 consists of 16 residues. Germline loops: CDR1 LNHNV, CDR2 YYDKDF (reference sequence). Trimming at V came to 0 bases and at J to 5 bases, leaving 4 bases not matched to a gene. CDR3 bases: TGTGCCACCAGCAGAGAGCCAGCGGGAGGGGACAATGAGCAGTTCTTC. Translating gives CATSREPAGGDNEQFF.

This sequence joins TRBV12-3 or TRBV12-4 and TRBJ1-2; 10 nucleotides agree with TRBD1. The CDR3 is 12 residues long. V dropped 8 bases and J dropped 7; count of bases not matched to a gene: 4. The DNA for the CDR3 is TGTGCCAGCCGACAGGGGGCCAGTGGCTACACCTTC. This codes for CASRQGASGYTF.